The clone carrying this T cell receptor (beta chain) has a handful of counts. V was clipped by 4 bases and J by 4 bases, with 10 bases between them. There are 14 residues in the CDR3. Germline CDR1 reads MNHNY; CDR2 reads SVGAGI (reference sequence). This sample stems from a study of human T cells and chemical hapten exposure. About the research overall: Per-sample TCR yields varied mainly from small pooled library volume differences.

TCRdb redid the calling of the RACE reads with MiXCR, one entry per CDR3 protein. The sample lists more than 150,000 distinct CDR3 sequences; 20% to 25% were seen once. Specified time point: patch test 3, about 24 weeks after DPC sensitization. Indicated treatment: therapeutic diphenylcyclopropenone sensitization with weekly scalp DPC. The receptor was derived from a woman between 40 and 55 years old with alopecia areata. Some clones in this sample may be carry-over from other donors' samples. Sequencing used whole blood, obtained in connection with sensitization to the hapten diphenylcyclopropenone (DPC). The chain recombines TRBV6-6 with TRBJ2-2, with D hard to call. In nucleotides, the CDR3 is TGTGCCAGCAGTTTATCACAGAGCACCGGGGAGCTGTTTTTT. Translation gives CASSLSQSTGELFF.